The sequence of this T cell receptor (beta chain) was determined in a study of memory B cells and T cells in multiple sclerosis. The assay was immunoSEQ multiplex PCR, and TCRdb's table has in-frame clones only and misses some. The sample lists 15,000 or so clones; 69% were seen once. Sequencing input: memory (CD45RO+) CD4+ T cells from blood. The TCR sequence derives from a human donor with multiple sclerosis.

CDR3 bases: TGTGCCAGCAGGGGTCTAGCGGGAGAATCGGAGACCCAGTACTTC. Encoded protein: CASRGLAGESETQYF. The rearrangement uses TRBV2 and TRBJ2-5, with 10 bases identical to TRBD2. This CDR3 comprises 15 residues. Germline CDR1 SNHLY, CDR2 FYNNEI. With V trimmed by 6 bases and J by 5 bases, 9 bases remained unmatched.